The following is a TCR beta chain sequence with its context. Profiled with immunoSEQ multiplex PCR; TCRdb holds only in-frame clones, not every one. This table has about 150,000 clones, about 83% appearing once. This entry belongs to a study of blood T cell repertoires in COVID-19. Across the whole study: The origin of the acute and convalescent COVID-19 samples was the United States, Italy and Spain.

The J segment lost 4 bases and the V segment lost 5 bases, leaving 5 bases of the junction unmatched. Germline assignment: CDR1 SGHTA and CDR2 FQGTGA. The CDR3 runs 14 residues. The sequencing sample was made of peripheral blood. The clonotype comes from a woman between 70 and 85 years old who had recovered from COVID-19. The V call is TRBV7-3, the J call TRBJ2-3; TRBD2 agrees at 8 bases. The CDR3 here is CASSTSGPADTQYF. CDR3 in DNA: TGTGCCAGCAGCACTAGCGGTCCGGCAGATACGCAGTATTTT.